This T cell receptor beta chain derives from a study of siplizumab effects on memory and regulatory T cells. In each sample, about 10^5 TCR templates were assayed. The assay was immunoSEQ multiplex PCR, and TCRdb's table has in-frame clones only and misses some. The table has about 82,000 clones, approximately 88% seen once. Whole-study findings and limits: Suppression by proliferating Tregs derived from siplizumab cultures was not verified. Greater diversity than memory cells seemed evident in naive T cells, which also appeared to be major alloresponse contributors. With siplizumab, cumulative frequency of CD4+ memory-derived alloreactive sequences dropped significantly.

In regard to this clone: What it binds is not known.

From germline, CDR1 is SGHDN and CDR2 FVKESK. Trimming shortened V by 3 bases and J by 5 bases, and 13 bases separated the two germline ends. CDR3 length: 14 amino acids. The origin of this receptor is a human donor in good health. The sequenced material came from Tregs sorted from blood. This chain links TRBV14 with TRBJ1-1, with D unclear. The CDR3, as DNA: TGTGCCAGCAGCCAGGAGAAGGGAGAGACTGAAGCTTTCTTT. Translating gives CASSQEKGETEAFF.